This T cell receptor (beta chain) stems from a study of response to subunit inactivated influenza vaccine. A few counts support this clonotype. V was trimmed by 3 bases and J by 3 bases, leaving 13 bases between them. The CDR3 extends over 15 amino acids. TCRdb reprocessed the RT-PCR reads via MiXCR and lists one record per CDR3 protein. The sample yields approximately 530,000 distinct CDR3 sequences, 7.2% seen once. The chain couples TRBV12-3 or TRBV12-4 to TRBJ2-3, with D tentatively TRBD2 (5 bases). This clonotype was obtained from a man between 50 and 75 years old who received an inactivated influenza vaccine. The starting material was PBMCs from blood, obtained less than 30 months after vaccination. The CDR3 DNA reads TGTGCCAGCAGTTTTAGCGCAGGAGAGACAGATACGCAGTATTTT. This gives the protein CASSFSAGETDTQYF.